The 8 T cell receptor beta chains given below trace back to one sample, sequenced in a study of blood T cell repertoires in COVID-19. TCRdb keeps only in-frame clones here, not all; method: immunoSEQ multiplex PCR. The repertoire consists of tens of thousands of clones, with under 80% occurring once and the leading ten covering 15%. Sequencing was carried out using peripheral blood. The receptor source for this set is a human donor in a cohort sampled during active COVID-19.

V usage is TRBV2 and J usage is TRBJ1-1; D remains unclear. The CDR3 consists of 14 residues. V dropped 1 base and J dropped 6 bases, with 12 bases sitting between them. Looked up from germline, CDR1 is SNHLY and CDR2 is FYNNEI. The CDR3 DNA reads TGTGCCAGCAGTGAAGGGGGAGGGAGTGCTGAAGCTTTCTTT. It specifies CASSEGGGSAEAFF.

The genes are TRBV9 and TRBJ2-3; 8 positions agree with TRBD2. The length of the CDR3 is 14 residues. Germline CDR1 SGDLS, CDR2 YYNGEE. J lost 3 bases, V lost 4 bases, and 4 bases had no gene match. In nucleotides, the CDR3 is TGTGCCAGCAGCTATGGACTAGCAACAGATACGCAGTATTTT. Protein product: CASSYGLATDTQYF. Complete variable domain (other parts from reference TRBV9 and TRBJ2-3): DSGVTQTPKHLITATGQRVTLRCSPRSGDLSVYWYQQSLDQGLQFLIQYYNGEERAKGNILERFSAQQFPDLHSELNLSSLELGDSALYFCASSYGLATDTQYFGPGTRLTVL.

This clone was observed a single time. The chain uses TRBV28 and TRBJ2-5, with TRBD1 as a possible D gene (6 bases). The V gene lost 4 bases and the J gene lost 3 bases, with 12 bases spanning the gap. CDR3 length: 14 amino acids. Germline V lookup: CDR1 MDHEN, CDR2 SYDVKM. CDR3 loop: CASSWPRDKETQYF. The CDR3 bases are TGTGCCAGCAGTTGGCCCCGGGACAAAGAGACCCAGTACTTC.

Here the CDR3 reads CASSYSSPYQPQHF. In DNA, the CDR3 is TGTGCCAGCAGTTACTCGTCCCCGTATCAGCCCCAGCATTTT. This chain connects TRBV6-5 to TRBJ1-5; D remains ambiguous. The germline V gene encodes CDR1 MNHEY and CDR2 SVGAGI. Trimming shortened V by 0 bases and J by 5 bases, and 8 bases separated the two germline ends. The CDR3 length is 14 residues.

V and J are TRBV4-1 and TRBJ2-5; 14 nucleotides line up with TRBD2. The V gene's germline CDR1 is MGHRA and CDR2 YSYEKL. The CDR3 spans 18 residues. With V trimmed by 4 bases and J by 0 bases, 7 bases remained unmatched. The CDR3 spells CASSPGTSGGLNQETQYF. The CDR3 nucleotides read TGCGCCAGCAGCCCCGGGACTAGCGGGGGCCTAAACCAAGAGACCCAGTACTTC.

This clone was recorded at least ten times. The genes are TRBV7-6 and TRBJ2-3; D is undetermined. CDR1 is SGHVS and CDR2 is FNYEAQ in the germline V gene. V shed 5 bases and J shed 0 bases, with 12 bases lying between them. The CDR3 length is 15 residues. CDR3: CASSPGPGSTDTQYF. CDR3 in DNA: TGTGCCAGCAGCCCCGGCCCCGGGAGCACAGATACGCAGTATTTT.

The chain combines TRBV5-1 with TRBJ2-7; 9 bases map to TRBD2. The CDR3 extends over 16 amino acids. Looked up from germline, CDR1 is SGHRS and CDR2 is YFSETQ. Trimming took 3 bases from V and 3 from J; bases not matched to a gene: 10. CDR3 sequence: CASSSGSGGPLYEQYF. In DNA form, the CDR3 reads TGCGCCAGCAGCTCGGGGAGCGGGGGGCCCCTCTACGAGCAGTACTTC. Supplemented by reference TRBV5-1 and TRBJ2-7, the full variable domain reads KAGVTQTPRYLIKTRGQQVTLSCSPISGHRSVSWYQQTPGQGLQFLFEYFSETQRNKGNFPGRFSGRQFSNSRSEMNVSTLELGDSALYLCASSSGSGGPLYEQYFGPGTRLTVT.

The rearrangement links TRBV19 to TRBJ2-1; 9 bases fit TRBD1. The CDR3 covers 15 residues. After removal of 6 bases from V and 2 bases from J, the junction contained 5 bases not matched to a gene. From germline, CDR1 is LNHDA and CDR2 SQIVND (reference sequence). This CDR3 is CASSGQGIAYNEQFF. CDR3 in DNA: TGTGCCAGTAGCGGACAGGGGATCGCCTACAATGAGCAGTTCTTC.